The rows below give T cell receptor beta chains drawn from one sample of a study of long-term antiretroviral therapy in people with HIV. TCRdb keeps only in-frame clones here, not all; method: immunoSEQ multiplex PCR. The sample consists of fewer than 30,000 clones, approximately 88% of them appearing once. Material: unsorted PBMCs, obtained 2.8 years after starting antiretroviral therapy. The origin of the receptors is a young man with HIV. Each CDR3 is given without its conserved first and last residue. Fields, in order: V gene, CDR3 length, J gene, CDR3 protein.

TRBV9	13	TRBJ2-1	ASSVNRGGYNEQF
TRBV29-1	8	TRBJ2-3	SVGRDTQY
TRBV11-2	10	TRBJ2-3	ASSRGTDTQY
TRBV10-3	12	TRBJ2-7	ATNSGEPLYEQY
TRBV19	12	TRBJ2-7	ASSKGGTSYEQY
TRBV10-2	11	TRBJ2-7	ASRNGDRGEQY
TRBV27	13	TRBJ2-1	ASGPWGNSYNEQF
TRBV5-1	12	TRBJ2-3	ASSEWGSTDTQY
TRBV27	14	TRBJ2-7	ASSLSIGTLFYEQY
TRBV2	11	TRBJ2-6	ASSTRDMGVLT
TRBV7-5	9	TRBJ2-7	VRSFTYEQY
TRBV30	10	TRBJ1-1	AWRDRVTEAF
TRBV5-3	10	TRBJ2-7	ARKPEVIEQY
TRBV27	10	TRBJ2-1	ASRRGNNEQF
TRBV28	13	TRBJ1-1	ASSPPLTGYTEAF
TRBV19	12	TRBJ1-2	ASSFLVGGYGYT
TRBV5-1	10	TRBJ1-2	ASSTGQAGYT
TRBV19	13	TRBJ1-5	ASSIQGQGNQPQH
TRBV5-1	12	NA	ASSLDAHSYEQY
TRBV6-1	13	TRBJ1-5	ASNEWGPGGQPQH
TRBV2	12	TRBJ2-7	ASLGGDSSYEQY
TRBV19	11	TRBJ2-7	ASSITRSYEQY
TRBV4-3	13	TRBJ2-7	ASSQGTGWVYEQY
TRBV9	14	TRBJ2-5	ASSFSGLAGVETQY
TRBV6-5	12	TRBJ2-7	ASSYRAVTYEQY
TRBV19	9	TRBJ2-2	ASKLAGELF
TRBV18	11	TRBJ1-2	ASSPTSGYGYT
TRBV19	13	TRBJ2-5	ASSSGTGAWETQY
TRBV9	12	TRBJ2-1	ASSDRLAGTEQF
TRBV13	15	TRBJ2-3	ASSLKMNGGAVDTQY
TRBV6-4	11	TRBJ2-2	ASSDRGHGELF
TRBV10-1	14	TRBJ1-2	ASMGPYRVSYYGYT
TRBV27	13	TRBJ1-5	ASSLVGAFNQPQH
TRBV4-3	13	TRBJ2-5	ASSQALGVQETQY
TRBV5-5	13	TRBJ2-7	ASSSLYRDPYEQY
TRBV2	11	TRBJ2-5	AIKNRGEETQY
TRBV18	11	TRBJ2-5	ASSLEVLETQY
TRBV12-5	10	TRBJ2-5	ASGLTGETQY
TRBV7-6	17	TRBJ1-3	ASSDTATAVRLSGNTIY
TRBV4-3	13	TRBJ2-1	ASSPSSGLYNEQF